One and the same sample provided the 14 T cell receptor beta chains below, sequenced in a study of Graves' ophthalmopathy and Graves' hyperthyroidism. RNA transcripts were the template, and TCR beta CDR3 regions were amplified from them. The first-round RT-PCR employed HTBI primers together with the Qiagen OneStep RT-PCR kit. A multiplex PCR was then performed as the second round. TCRdb re-analysed the multiplex PCR reads in MiXCR, keeping a single row per CDR3 protein. The data show 350,000 to 400,000 distinct CDR3 sequences, 15% seen once. Material: peripheral blood. The receptors come from a woman between 18 and 29 years old with stable Graves' hyperthyroidism.

Details on this clonotype: This CDR3 fails to terminate in the conserved phenylalanine or tryptophan, so it likely reflects a read error. The chain uses TRBV20-1 and TRBJ1-5; D unresolved. The germline CDR1 and CDR2 sequences are DFQATT and SNEGSKA (reference sequence). The CDR3 sequence is 12 residues long. The V end was cut by 6 bases, the J end by 3 bases, with 9 bases between. The CDR3 DNA is TGCAGTGCGCGGGAGCCCAATCAGCCCCAGCATTAT. Residues: CSAREPNQPQHY.

A few counts support this clonotype. The rearrangement uses TRBV7-2 and TRBJ2-7; 8 bases are a match to TRBD1. V was pared by 4 bases and J by 0 bases, with 11 bases of the junction left unmatched. Germline loops: CDR1 SGHTA, CDR2 FQGNSA. This CDR3 region has 17 residues. DNA for the CDR3: TGTGCCAGCAGCTCGCTACCCAGGGGGCGCAGCTCCTACGAGCAGTACTTC. This translates into CASSSLPRGRSSYEQYF.

This clonotype was found many times. The genes are TRBV6-2 or TRBV6-3 and TRBJ1-1; possible D gene TRBD1, 5 bases. The CDR3 loop spans 14 amino acids. Germline assignment: CDR1 MNHEY and CDR2 SVGEGT. V was pared by 1 base and J by 5 bases, with 11 bases between. The CDR3 nucleotides read TGTGCCAGCAGTTACTGGAGGGGTGATACTGAAGCTTTCTTT. This codes for CASSYWRGDTEAFF.

As concerns this clonotype: Being one base from a much bigger clone, this may be a read error. The chain carries TRBV6-2 or TRBV6-3 and TRBJ2-2, with D possibly being TRBD2 (5 bases). The germline V gene encodes CDR1 MNHEY and CDR2 SVGEGT. This CDR3 contains 15 residues. The CDR3 sequence is CASMRRFLNTGDLFF. In DNA form, the CDR3 reads TGTGCCAGCATGAGAAGGTTCCTTAACACCGGGGATCTGTTTTTT.

There are many counts of this clonotype. This chain uses TRBV6-1 with TRBJ2-2; D might be TRBD1 (6 bases). Between the trimmed V and J ends, which lost 6 bases and 5 bases, there was a span of 19 bases. CDR1 and CDR2 from the germline V gene are MNHNS and SASEGT. The CDR3 covers 16 residues. The CDR3 coding sequence is TGTGCCAGCAGCCCAAACCGGGACATTCGTACCGGGGAGCTGTTTTTT. The encoded protein is CASSPNRDIRTGELFF.

This clonotype was seen repeatedly, ten times or more. The chain carries TRBV28 and TRBJ1-1, with 7 nucleotides matching TRBD1. The germline gives CDR1 MDHEN, CDR2 SYDVKM. Germline trimming cut 5 bases from V and 1 base from J; bases unmatched to any gene: 4. The CDR3 length is 14 residues. This CDR3 reads CASSANRGNTEAFF. CDR3 sequence (DNA): TGTGCCAGCAGTGCAAACAGGGGGAACACTGAAGCTTTCTTT.

The genes are TRBV12-3 or TRBV12-4 and TRBJ2-2; 10 bases map to TRBD2. V lost 7 bases and J lost 5; bases outside the gene matches: 7. The CDR3 has 15 residues. The CDR3 nucleotides read TGTGCCAGCAAACTAGCGGGGAAGGGTACCGGGGAGCTGTTTTTT. Translation: CASKLAGKGTGELFF.

The chain links TRBV11-1 to TRBJ1-2; no clear D gene. CDR3 length: 16 residues. Trimming left V 1 base short and J 1 base short, with 13 bases between. Germline CDR1 reads SGHAT; CDR2 reads FQDESV (reference sequence). This chain's CDR3 is CASSLVQTAGNYGYTF. The DNA of the CDR3 is TGTGCCAGCAGCTTAGTACAGACTGCGGGTAACTATGGCTACACCTTC.

This clonotype was counted at least ten times. CDR3 coding DNA: TGTGCCAGCAGCGTCGGGACAGGGGGCTCCTACGAGCAGTACTTC. Amino acids: CASSVGTGGSYEQYF. The chain has TRBV9 and TRBJ2-7; the match to TRBD1 covers 11 bases. J lost 0 bases, V lost 2 bases, and 1 base had no gene match. This CDR3 contains 15 residues. The germline V gene encodes CDR1 SGDLS and CDR2 YYNGEE.

The J gene is TRBJ1-1, the V gene TRBV11-2; D might be TRBD1 (5 bases). The V and J ends lost 5 bases and 5 bases respectively, with 15 bases between them. The CDR3 loop spans 14 amino acids. Germline values: CDR1 SGHAT, CDR2 FQNNGV. The CDR3 nucleotides are TGTGCCAGCAGCCCGCGGACGGGGCGGACTGAAGCTTTCTTT. Its protein is CASSPRTGRTEAFF.

About this clonotype: Since a much larger clone is just one base distant, this may be a read error. CDR3 sequence reads: CASSSRLRTGGPEACF. The CDR3 DNA follows: TGTGCCAGCAGCTCGCGATTAAGGACAGGGGGCCCTGAAGCTTGCTTT. This chain connects TRBV11-2 to TRBJ1-1; TRBD1 matches 11 bases. The CDR3 is 16 amino acids. Germline values: CDR1 SGHAT, CDR2 FQNNGV.

In its sample, this clonotype was seen many times. V and J are TRBV11-3 and TRBJ2-5; no firm D call. The CDR3 length is 16 residues. Germline V gives CDR1 SGHNT, CDR2 YENEEA. Trimming took off 0 bases at V and 5 bases at J, with 16 bases between the two ends. The CDR3 reads CASSLEQPLQDETQYF. The CDR3 region has the DNA TGTGCCAGCAGCTTAGAGCAGCCCCTCCAGGATGAGACCCAGTACTTC.

Many counts were recorded for this clonotype. The V and J genes are TRBV10-3 and TRBJ2-7, with D perhaps TRBD2 (7 bases). V was clipped by 3 bases and J by 7 bases, with 13 bases between them. This CDR3 spans 13 amino acids. Looked up from germline, CDR1 is ENHRY and CDR2 is SYGVKD. The CDR3 DNA reads as TGTGCCATCAGTGACGGGGGGCCTGAAGAGCAGTACTTC. Its protein is CAISDGGPEEQYF.

This clonotype was detected ten times or more. The rearrangement links TRBV6-2 or TRBV6-3 to TRBJ1-5; D remains unclear. Trimming cost V 4 bases and J 4 bases, with 26 bases left between them. The CDR3 totals 19 residues. Germline V gene lookup returns CDR1 MNHEY and CDR2 SVGEGT. CDR3 sequence (DNA): TGTGCCAGCAGTTCCGTCCTCGTTTTGAGAAGTAGTAGGAATCAGCCCCAGCATTTT. Protein: CASSSVLVLRSSRNQPQHF.